Following are 31 T cell receptor beta chains from one sample sequenced in a study of T cells in Graves' hyperthyroidism and ophthalmopathy. From RNA transcripts, TCR beta CDR3 regions were amplified. Primed by the HTBI set, a first-round RT-PCR was run on the TCR CDR3. One entry per CDR3 protein, called by TCRdb with MiXCR from the multiplex PCR reads. Found here are fewer than 350,000 distinct CDR3 sequences, roughly 18% of them singletons; the top ten hold around 54%. The sequencing sample was made of blood. The receptors shown here come from a woman between 45 and 60 years old with Graves' hyperthyroidism.

The V call is TRBV4-2, the J call TRBJ2-6, with D uncertain. The CDR3 totals 16 residues. Germline V gene lookup returns CDR1 LGHNA and CDR2 YNFKEQ. Deletions cut 0 bases from V and 0 bases from J, with 6 bases between. The CDR3 nucleotides read TGTGCCAGCAGCCAAGATCCGTACTCTGGGGCCAACGTCCTGACTTTC. This encodes CASSQDPYSGANVLTF.

The rearrangement joins TRBV9 to TRBJ2-2, with D perhaps matching TRBD1 or TRBD2 (5 bases each). The CDR3 runs 16 residues. V was pared by 4 bases and J by 4 bases, with 17 bases between. In germline, CDR1 is SGDLS, CDR2 YYNGEE. Here the CDR3 DNA reads TGTGCCAGCAGCCTAGAGGTGGGACCACGCACCGGGGAGCTGTTTTTT. Protein sequence: CASSLEVGPRTGELFF. The complete variable domain, with remaining parts taken from reference TRBV9 and TRBJ2-2, reads DSGVTQTPKHLITATGQRVTLRCSPRSGDLSVYWYQQSLDQGLQFLIQYYNGEERAKGNILERFSAQQFPDLHSELNLSSLELGDSALYFCASSLEVGPRTGELFFGEGSRLTVL.

This clonotype was detected many times. This chain links TRBV7-9 with TRBJ1-1, with 7 bases that match TRBD1. Losses at the gene ends were 4 bases for V and 0 bases for J; bases not matched to a gene: 8. Germline V CDR1 and CDR2: SEHNR, FQNEAQ (reference sequence). CDR3 size: 16 residues. CDR3: CASSSAGGQLNTEAFF. DNA for the CDR3: TGTGCCAGCAGCTCCGCAGGGGGGCAGCTGAACACTGAAGCTTTCTTT.

This clonotype showed up just a few times. The chain links TRBV20-1 to TRBJ1-2, with 7 positions matching TRBD1. The CDR3 has 13 amino acids. The V gene's germline CDR1 is DFQATT and CDR2 SNEGSKA (reference sequence). V shed 6 bases, J shed 6 bases, and the junction held 10 bases outside the gene matches. CDR3 DNA: TGCAGTGCCAGTGAAGGGACAGCGGATGGCTACACCTTC. Amino acid sequence: CSASEGTADGYTF.

This clonotype was counted many times. This chain joins TRBV12-3 or TRBV12-4 and TRBJ2-3; D unclear. Trimming cost V 5 bases and J 0 bases, with 12 bases left between them. This CDR3 region has 15 residues. The CDR3 loop is CASSTFPLSTDTQYF. For the CDR3, the DNA is TGTGCCAGCAGTACATTTCCCCTTAGCACAGATACGCAGTATTTT.

The chain recombines TRBV20-1 with TRBJ2-2; TRBD1 matches at 10 bases. Germline CDR1 reads DFQATT; CDR2 reads SNEGSKA (reference sequence). The CDR3 totals 14 residues. V lost 3 bases to trimming and J lost 3 bases; unmatched junction nucleotides: 1. The CDR3 nucleotides read TGCAGTGCTAGGACAGGGGGCCACACCGGGGAGCTGTTTTTT. It encodes CSARTGGHTGELFF.

This clonotype was counted only a few times. The chain is built from TRBV20-1 and TRBJ1-6, with a possible D match to TRBD1 (5 bases). V lost 6 bases to trimming and J lost 5 bases, with 11 bases between them. The CDR3 is 13 amino acids. CDR1 is DFQATT and CDR2 is SNEGSKA in the germline V gene (reference sequence). The CDR3, as DNA: TGCAGTGCGATGGGACGGGATAATTCACCCCTCCACTTT. Its protein is CSAMGRDNSPLHF.

The gene calls are TRBV5-1 and TRBJ2-5; TRBD2 agrees at 13 bases. Looked up from germline, CDR1 is SGHRS and CDR2 is YFSETQ. The length of the CDR3 is 17 residues. With 4 bases clipped from V and 8 bases from J, the junction kept 14 bases outside the gene matches. The CDR3 bases are TGCGCCAGCAGCGCCACGGGACTAGCGGGACCTGCGGGCACCCAGTACTTC. Its protein product is CASSATGLAGPAGTQYF.

This clonotype turned up a few times. The chain recombines TRBV28 with TRBJ2-2; 7 bases align to TRBD2. The CDR3 has 16 amino acids. The J segment lost 8 bases and the V segment lost 2 bases, leaving 11 bases of the junction unmatched. Per germline, CDR1 MDHEN and CDR2 SYDVKM. CDR3 in amino acids: CASSLIGTSVSGELFF. CDR3 nucleotide sequence: TGTGCCAGCAGTTTAATTGGAACTAGCGTGTCAGGGGAGCTGTTTTTT.

Only a few counts were recorded for this clonotype. The V gene is TRBV7-6, the J gene TRBJ2-1; 11 bases line up with TRBD2. CDR1 and CDR2 (germline): SGHVS, FNYEAQ. Trimming cost V 5 bases and J 3 bases; bases outside gene matches: 9. The CDR3 covers 17 residues. The CDR3 DNA reads TGTGCCAGCAGCCAAGAACCGGGACTAGCGGTCTACAATGAGCAGTTCTTC. Protein sequence: CASSQEPGLAVYNEQFF.

This clonotype was observed a handful of times. The genes are TRBV3-1 and TRBJ1-5, with D possibly being TRBD1 (5 bases). Per the germline V gene, CDR1 is LGHDT and CDR2 is YNNKEL (reference sequence). Trimming pared 0 bases from V and 6 bases from J, leaving 12 bases between. This CDR3 is built from 15 residues. In DNA, the CDR3 is TGTGCCAGCAGCCAAGATTGGGGGGGGTCTCAGCCCCAGCATTTT. Translating it yields CASSQDWGGSQPQHF.

The chain is built from TRBV27 and TRBJ2-7; 9 positions match TRBD1. The germline V gene has CDR1 MNHEY and CDR2 SMNVEV (reference sequence). The CDR3 covers 14 residues. Trimming took 4 bases from V and 2 from J; bases not matched to a gene: 3. CDR3 sequence: CASSWTGEAYEQYF. As DNA, the CDR3 is TGTGCCAGCAGTTGGACAGGGGAGGCCTACGAGCAGTACTTC.

The chain carries TRBV6-1 and TRBJ2-7; 9 bases are a match to TRBD1. Germline V gene sequence: CDR1 MNHNS, CDR2 SASEGT. This CDR3 is built from 14 residues. Germline trimming cut 7 bases from V and 6 bases from J; bases unmatched to any gene: 10. The CDR3 DNA is TGTGCCAGCAACCTAGGGACAGGGACGGTCGAGCAGTACTTC. Amino acids: CASNLGTGTVEQYF.

This clonotype appeared many times. The V gene is TRBV28, the J gene TRBJ2-3, with no clear D. V was pared by 8 bases and J by 10 bases, with 13 bases between. From germline, CDR1 is MDHEN and CDR2 SYDVKM. This CDR3 contains 11 residues. This chain's CDR3 is CASVGGTAQYF. The CDR3 coding sequence is TGTGCCAGCGTTGGCGGCACGGCGCAGTATTTT.

This clonotype was counted ten times or more. The V gene is TRBV27, the J gene TRBJ1-5; D may be TRBD1 (6 bases). Deletions cut 6 bases from V and 3 bases from J, with 12 bases between. The germline gives CDR1 MNHEY, CDR2 SMNVEV (reference sequence). The CDR3 has 14 residues. The DNA for the CDR3 is TGTGCCAGCAGAATACAGGGAAACAATCAGCCCCAGCATTTT. As protein: CASRIQGNNQPQHF.

This clonotype was counted ten times or more. This chain links TRBV12-3 or TRBV12-4 with TRBJ1-1, with unresolved D. The CDR3 totals 13 residues. V was trimmed by 6 bases and J by 2 bases, leaving 10 bases between them. The CDR3 bases are TGTGCCAGCAGCGTGGGAGTTAACACTGAAGCTTTCTTT. Residues: CASSVGVNTEAFF.

The chain employs TRBV5-1 and TRBJ1-1; D remains unclear. Germline V lookup: CDR1 SGHRS, CDR2 YFSETQ. The V end was cut by 4 bases, the J end by 1 base, with 14 bases between. The CDR3 has 15 amino acids. CDR3 region: CASSPMGTANTEAFF. The CDR3 DNA is TGCGCCAGCAGCCCGATGGGCACAGCGAACACTGAAGCTTTCTTT.

A few counts support this clonotype. The chain employs TRBV5-4 and TRBJ1-1; TRBD1 aligns across 10 bases. V shed 4 bases, J shed 5 bases, and the junction held 14 bases outside the gene matches. Germline loops: CDR1 SGHNT, CDR2 YYREEE (reference sequence). The CDR3 contains 17 residues. CDR3 loop: CASSPTVGTGDLTEAFF. DNA of the CDR3: TGTGCCAGCAGCCCGACTGTCGGGACAGGGGATCTGACTGAAGCTTTCTTT.

Note on this clonotype: This may arise from a read error, as a much more abundant clone is one base away. This sequence joins TRBV6-1 and TRBJ2-1, with D perhaps TRBD1 (5 bases). The CDR3 is 18 residues long. From germline, CDR1 is MNHNS and CDR2 SASEGT. As DNA, the CDR3 is TGTGCCAGCAGTGAAAGGGCGTCTAGGGGTGGGTCCTACAATGGGCAGTTCTTC. This sequence encodes CASSERASRGGSYNGQFF.

This chain links TRBV19 with TRBJ1-6, with a tentative D call TRBD1 (5 bases). The CDR3 spans 14 residues. Deletions cut 5 bases from V and 6 bases from J, with 11 bases between. The germline CDR1 and CDR2 sequences are LNHDA and SQIVND (reference sequence). The CDR3 region has the DNA TGTGCCAGTAGTTCGGGGCTCGGTAATTCACCCCTCCACTTT. Amino acid sequence: CASSSGLGNSPLHF.

The sample holds many counts of this clonotype. This chain links TRBV5-1 with TRBJ2-3; TRBD2 agrees at 10 bases. This CDR3 is built from 15 residues. Germline values: CDR1 SGHRS, CDR2 YFSETQ. V lost 5 bases, J lost 4 bases, and 7 bases stayed unmatched. This chain's CDR3 is CASSSTGTSADTQYF. CDR3 nucleotide sequence: TGCGCCAGCAGTTCCACCGGGACTAGCGCAGATACGCAGTATTTT.

The rearrangement uses TRBV19 and TRBJ1-2; the D is unclear. This CDR3 has 12 amino acids. Deletions cut 2 bases from V and 4 bases from J, with 5 bases between. Germline loops: CDR1 LNHDA, CDR2 SQIVND (reference sequence). The CDR3 loop reads CASSIWSYGYTF. DNA of the CDR3: TGTGCCAGTAGTATATGGAGCTATGGCTACACCTTC.

This clonotype has more than one count but fewer than ten. The V and J genes are TRBV5-6 and TRBJ2-2; D possibly corresponds to TRBD2 (5 bases). The ends were cut back, 3 bases at V and 11 bases at J, with 11 bases in the middle. The germline CDR1 and CDR2 sequences are SGHDT and YYEEEE. The CDR3 sequence is 12 residues long. The CDR3 DNA reads TGTGCCAGCAGCTCAGGAGGCCAAGAGCTGTTTTTT. Translating gives CASSSGGQELFF. Together with reference TRBV5-6 and TRBJ2-2, the CDR3 gives the full variable domain: DAGVTQSPTHLIKTRGQQVTLRCSPKSGHDTVSWYQQALGQGPQFIFQYYEEEERQRGNFPDRFSGHQFPNYSSELNVNALLLGDSALYLCASSSGGQELFFGEGSRLTVL.

The rearrangement links TRBV29-1 to TRBJ1-2; D remains ambiguous. The V gene's germline CDR1 is SQVTM and CDR2 ANQGSEA. V was cut by 1 base and J by 7 bases, with 13 bases left in between. The CDR3 length is 13 residues. CDR3 DNA: TGCAGCGTTGAAGTCCCAGAGAGTGGTGGCTACACCTTC. It yields the protein CSVEVPESGGYTF.

This clonotype turned up a few times. This rearrangement joins TRBV6-5 to TRBJ2-6; TRBD2 is a possible D gene (5 bases). Per germline, CDR1 MNHEY and CDR2 SVGAGI. Trimming left V 0 bases short and J 1 base short, with 7 bases between. This CDR3 contains 16 residues. The CDR3 spells CASSYSRGSGANVLTF. CDR3 nucleotide sequence: TGTGCCAGCAGTTACTCCCGGGGTTCTGGGGCCAACGTCCTGACTTTC.

V usage is TRBV12-3 or TRBV12-4 and J usage is TRBJ1-1; possibly TRBD1 for D (6 bases). The CDR3 runs 16 residues. Trimming removed 2 bases at V and 1 base at J, with 14 bases between. For the CDR3, the DNA is TGTGCCAGCAGTTTAAATTCTGGCAGGGGGAACACTGAAGCTTTCTTT. Protein sequence: CASSLNSGRGNTEAFF.

The chain uses TRBV30 and TRBJ2-2; 8 bases are shared with TRBD2. This CDR3 has 15 amino acids. Germline V CDR1 and CDR2: GTSNPN, SVGIG (reference sequence). After removal of 0 bases from V and 5 bases from J, the junction contained 5 bases not matched to a gene. The chain's CDR3 is CAWSVISGSTGELFF. CDR3 sequence (DNA): TGTGCCTGGAGTGTAATAAGCGGGAGTACCGGGGAGCTGTTTTTT.

This clonotype showed up just a few times. The chain is built from TRBV18 and TRBJ1-6; 9 bases agree with TRBD1. This CDR3 spans 16 amino acids. The germline V gene encodes CDR1 KGHSH and CDR2 LQKENI. J lost 5 bases, V lost 3 bases, and 5 bases had no gene match. CDR3 amino acids: CASSPGQGNDNSPLHF. CDR3 nucleotides: TGTGCCAGCTCACCCGGACAGGGGAATGATAATTCACCCCTCCACTTT.

This clonotype was detected a few times. The rearrangement links TRBV6-1 to TRBJ1-2; no definite D call. CDR3 length: 13 residues. Trimming removed 8 bases at V and 2 bases at J, with 12 bases between. Germline lookup yields CDR1 MNHNS and CDR2 SASEGT. This CDR3 is CASRNAQNYGYTF. CDR3 bases: TGTGCCAGCCGGAATGCTCAAAACTATGGCTACACCTTC.

As regards this clonotype: A much larger clone lies a single base off, so this may be a read error. V gene TRBV27 combines with J gene TRBJ2-5; no reliable D call. Per germline, CDR1 MNHEY and CDR2 SMNVEV (reference sequence). This CDR3 is built from 13 residues. CDR3: CGSRSGRGETQYF. For the CDR3, the DNA is TGTGGCAGCCGGTCCGGGCGTGGAGAGACCCAGTACTTC.

Note on this clonotype: Just one base apart from a much larger clone, this may be a read error. The gene calls are TRBV2 and TRBJ1-3, with D uncertain. This CDR3 comprises 15 residues. The germline V gene has CDR1 SNHLY and CDR2 FYNNEI. V was shortened by 3 bases and J by 2 bases, with 11 bases between the two germline ends. The CDR3 nucleotides read TGTGCCAGCAGTGACGTCCTCCGCCCTGGAAACACCATATATTTT. It encodes CASSDVLRPGNTIYF.